The rows below give T cell receptor beta chains drawn from one sample of a study of blood T cell repertoires in COVID-19. Repertoires were generated with immunoSEQ multiplex PCR, while TCRdb's copy carries only in-frame clones and drops some. The sample gives around 88,000 clones, 70% to 90% of which show up once; just under 3% is in the top ten. The sequencing input was peripheral blood. These receptors were taken from a woman at least 80 years old with acute or convalescent COVID-19. Each CDR3 is given with its conserved first and last residue. A D gene is named only where the DNA matches it firmly. Clone sizes are given selectively: once, few, many, or a class where the clone is expanded.

J gene,V gene,clone size,D gene,CDR3 protein,CDR3 DNA
TRBJ2-7,TRBV7-2,NA,NA,CASSLGGSPREQYF,TGTGCCAGCAGCTTAGGAGGCTCACCTCGGGAGCAGTACTTC
TRBJ2-3,TRBV4-3,NA,NA,CASSPGLSLAITDTQYF,TGCGCCAGCAGCCCTGGCCTCTCTCTAGCGATCACAGATACGCAGTATTTT
TRBJ2-7,TRBV29-1,NA,NA,CSVVRGTNEQYF,TGCAGCGTTGTCCGGGGGACCAACGAGCAGTACTTC
TRBJ2-7,TRBV4-3,NA,NA,CASSQDSVADSYEQYF,TGCGCCAGCAGCCAAGATTCCGTGGCGGATTCCTACGAGCAGTACTTC
TRBJ2-2,TRBV28,NA,TRBD1,CASSLTGTGNTGELFF,TGTGCCAGCAGCCTGACCGGGACAGGGAACACCGGGGAGCTGTTTTTT
TRBJ1-1,TRBV4-1,NA,NA,CASSQQPRGLSITEAFF,TGCGCCAGCAGCCAACAACCGCGGGGACTTTCTATCACAGAAGCTTTCTTT
TRBJ2-1,TRBV3-1/TRBV3-2,NA,TRBD2,CASSPTSGIANEQFF,TGTGCCAGCAGCCCCACTAGCGGGATTGCCAATGAGCAGTTCTTC
TRBJ2-6,TRBV28,NA,NA,CASSLGSVTGANVLTF,TGTGCCAGCAGTTTAGGCTCAGTGACTGGGGCCAACGTCCTGACTTTC
TRBJ2-3,TRBV6-1,NA,TRBD2,CASSEALGLGTDTQYF,TGTGCCAGCAGTGAAGCGCTAGGACTAGGAACAGATACGCAGTATTTT
TRBJ1-1,TRBV5-4,NA,NA,CASTYISGTPNTEAFF,TGTGCCAGCACCTATATTTCCGGGACACCTAACACTGAAGCTTTCTTT
TRBJ1-6,TRBV27,NA,TRBD1,CASSFGTGNSPLHF,TGTGCCAGCAGTTTCGGGACAGGGAATTCACCCCTCCACTTT
TRBJ1-4,TRBV6-2/TRBV6-3,once,TRBD1,CASSFGGQDEEKLFF,TGTGCCAGCAGTTTTGGTGGACAGGATGAGGAAAAACTGTTTTTT
TRBJ1-3,TRBV6-5,few,NA,CASSRQIGNTIYF,TGTGCCAGCAGCCGACAAATTGGAAACACCATATATTTT
TRBJ2-7,TRBV7-2,NA,TRBD2,CASSPTSAGGYSYEQYF,TGTGCCAGCAGCCCAACAAGCGCGGGAGGTTATTCCTACGAGCAGTACTTC
TRBJ1-6,TRBV7-8,NA,TRBD1,CASSPGGLNSPLHF,TGTGCCAGCAGCCCAGGGGGCCTGAATTCACCCCTCCACTTT
TRBJ2-2,TRBV6-5,NA,NA,CASGPLGQGMEELFF,TGTGCCAGCGGCCCCTTGGGGCAGGGGATGGAGGAGCTGTTTTTT
TRBJ1-2,TRBV11-1,NA,NA,CASSRPSPGNGYTF,TGTGCCAGCAGTCGTCCTTCCCCAGGGAATGGCTACACCTTC
TRBJ2-7,TRBV3-1/TRBV3-2,few,TRBD1,CASSPRRQGIYEQYF,TGTGCCAGCAGCCCCCGACGACAGGGGATCTACGAGCAGTACTTC
TRBJ2-6,TRBV7-3,NA,NA,CASSTLGRENSGANVLTF,TGTGCCAGCAGCACCTTGGGCCGAGAAAACTCTGGGGCCAACGTCCTGACTTTC
TRBJ1-2,TRBV9,NA,TRBD1,CASSPGQGGYGYTF,TGTGCCAGCAGCCCTGGACAGGGGGGCTATGGCTACACCTTC
TRBJ1-1,TRBV5-4,NA,TRBD1,CASSVRDRGNTEAFF,TGTGCCAGCAGCGTCCGGGACAGGGGTAACACTGAAGCTTTCTTT
TRBJ2-3,TRBV27,NA,TRBD2,CASHRSLAGGADTQYF,TGTGCCTCCCACCGCTCGCTAGCGGGGGGGGCAGATACGCAGTATTTT
TRBJ2-2,TRBV7-7,NA,TRBD1,CASSLIQGARGGELFF,TGTGCTAGCAGCTTGATACAGGGGGCGCGCGGCGGGGAGCTGTTTTTT
TRBJ1-3,TRBV6-1,NA,NA,CASSDSGRLSGNTIYF,TGTGCCAGCAGTGATAGTGGCAGGCTCTCTGGAAACACCATATATTTT
TRBJ1-1,TRBV5-1,NA,NA,CASSFSTGNTEAFF,TGCGCCAGCAGCTTTTCGACAGGGAACACTGAAGCTTTCTTT
TRBJ1-6,TRBV6-2/TRBV6-3,once,NA,CASSRDTSSYNSPLHF,TGTGCCAGCAGTCGGGACACGAGCTCCTATAATTCACCCCTCCACTTT
TRBJ2-1,TRBV19,NA,TRBD2,CASNVGGSSYNEQFF,TGTGCCAGTAACGTGGGGGGGAGCTCCTACAATGAGCAGTTCTTC
TRBJ2-7,TRBV25-1,NA,TRBD1,CASRAGGAYEQYF,TGTGCCAGCAGGGCAGGGGGCGCCTACGAGCAGTACTTC
TRBJ1-5,TRBV27,once,TRBD1,CASSSQGVDQPQHF,TGTGCCAGCAGCTCTCAGGGGGTCGACCAGCCCCAGCATTTT